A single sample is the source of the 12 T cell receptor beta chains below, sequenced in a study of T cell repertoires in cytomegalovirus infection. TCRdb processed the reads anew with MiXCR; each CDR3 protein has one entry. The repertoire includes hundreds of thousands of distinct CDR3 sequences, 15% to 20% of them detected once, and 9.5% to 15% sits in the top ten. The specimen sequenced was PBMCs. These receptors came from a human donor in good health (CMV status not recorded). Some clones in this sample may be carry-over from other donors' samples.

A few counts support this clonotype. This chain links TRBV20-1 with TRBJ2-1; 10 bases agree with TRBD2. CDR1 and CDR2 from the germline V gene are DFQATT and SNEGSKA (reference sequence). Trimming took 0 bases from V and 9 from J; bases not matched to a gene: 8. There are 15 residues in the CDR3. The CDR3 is CSARDFLAGVGEQFF. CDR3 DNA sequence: TGCAGTGCTAGAGATTTTCTAGCGGGGGTGGGTGAGCAGTTCTTC.

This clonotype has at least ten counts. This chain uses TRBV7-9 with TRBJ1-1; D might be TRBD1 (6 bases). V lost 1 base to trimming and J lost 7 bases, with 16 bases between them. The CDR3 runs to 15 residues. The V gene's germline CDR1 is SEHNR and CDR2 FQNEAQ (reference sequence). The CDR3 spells CASSLVGGQTLEAFF. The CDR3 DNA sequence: TGTGCCAGCAGCTTAGTAGGTGGACAGACTCTTGAAGCTTTCTTT.

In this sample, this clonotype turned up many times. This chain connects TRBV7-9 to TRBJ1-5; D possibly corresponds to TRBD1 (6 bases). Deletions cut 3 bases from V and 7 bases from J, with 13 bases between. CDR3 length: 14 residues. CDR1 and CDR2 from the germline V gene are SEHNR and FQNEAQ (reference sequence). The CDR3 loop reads CASSFSGGGQPQHF. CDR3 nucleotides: TGTGCCAGCAGCTTTTCTGGGGGCGGGCAGCCCCAGCATTTT. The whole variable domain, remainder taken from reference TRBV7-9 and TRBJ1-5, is DTGVSQNPRHKITKRGQNVTFRCDPISEHNRLYWYRQTLGQGPEFLTYFQNEAQLEKSRLLSDRFSAERPKGSFSTLEIQRTEQGDSAMYLCASSFSGGGQPQHFGDGTRLSIL.

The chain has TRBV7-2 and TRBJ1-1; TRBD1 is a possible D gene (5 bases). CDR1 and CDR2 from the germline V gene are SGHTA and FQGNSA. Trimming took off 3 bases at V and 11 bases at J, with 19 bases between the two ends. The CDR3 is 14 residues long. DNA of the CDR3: TGTGCCAGCAGCTTTTCCGGGACCCGAGCATCGGCTTTCTTT. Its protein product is CASSFSGTRASAFF.

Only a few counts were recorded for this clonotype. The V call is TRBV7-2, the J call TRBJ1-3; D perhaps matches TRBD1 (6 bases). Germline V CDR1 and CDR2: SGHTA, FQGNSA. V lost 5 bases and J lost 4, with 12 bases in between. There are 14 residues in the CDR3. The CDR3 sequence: CASSPSGQGNTIYF. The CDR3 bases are TGTGCCAGCAGCCCTTCGGGACAAGGAAACACCATATATTTT.

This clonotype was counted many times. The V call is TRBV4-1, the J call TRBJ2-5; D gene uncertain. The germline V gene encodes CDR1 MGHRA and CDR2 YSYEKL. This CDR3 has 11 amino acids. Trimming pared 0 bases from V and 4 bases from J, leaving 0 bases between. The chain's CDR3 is CASSQEETQYF. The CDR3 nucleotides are TGCGCCAGCAGCCAAGAAGAGACCCAGTACTTC.

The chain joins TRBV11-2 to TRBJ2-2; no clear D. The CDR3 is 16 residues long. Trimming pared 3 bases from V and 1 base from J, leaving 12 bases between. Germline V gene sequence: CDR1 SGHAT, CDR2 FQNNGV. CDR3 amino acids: CASSFFVGLNTGELFF. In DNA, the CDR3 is TGTGCCAGCAGCTTCTTCGTGGGGTTGAACACCGGGGAGCTGTTTTTT. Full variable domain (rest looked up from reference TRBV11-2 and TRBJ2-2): EAGVAQSPRYKIIEKRQSVAFWCNPISGHATLYWYQQILGQGPKLLIQFQNNGVVDDSQLPKDRFSAERLKGVDSTLKIQPAKLEDSAVYLCASSFFVGLNTGELFFGEGSRLTVL.

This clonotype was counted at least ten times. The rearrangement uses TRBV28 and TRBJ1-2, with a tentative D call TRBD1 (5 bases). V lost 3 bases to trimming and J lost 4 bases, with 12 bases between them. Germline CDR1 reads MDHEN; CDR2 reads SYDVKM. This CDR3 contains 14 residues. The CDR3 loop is CASSFRGRFYGYTF. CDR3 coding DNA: TGTGCCAGCAGTTTTCGGGGCAGATTCTATGGCTACACCTTC.

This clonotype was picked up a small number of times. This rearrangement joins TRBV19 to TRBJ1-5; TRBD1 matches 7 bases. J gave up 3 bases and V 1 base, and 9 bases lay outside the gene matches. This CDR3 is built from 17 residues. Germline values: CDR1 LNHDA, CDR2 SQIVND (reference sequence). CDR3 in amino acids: CASSIGTRTGFNQPQHF. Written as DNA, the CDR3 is TGTGCCAGTAGTATAGGCACCCGGACAGGCTTCAATCAGCCCCAGCATTTT.

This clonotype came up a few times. For the CDR3, the DNA is TGTGCCAGCATAGGCGTGCCTGAAAAACTGTTTTTT. It codes for CASIGVPEKLFF. The chain uses TRBV28 and TRBJ1-4; D remains unclear. There are 12 residues in the CDR3. In germline, CDR1 is MDHEN, CDR2 SYDVKM. With 7 bases removed from V and 7 bases from J, the gap between germline ends came to 10 bases.

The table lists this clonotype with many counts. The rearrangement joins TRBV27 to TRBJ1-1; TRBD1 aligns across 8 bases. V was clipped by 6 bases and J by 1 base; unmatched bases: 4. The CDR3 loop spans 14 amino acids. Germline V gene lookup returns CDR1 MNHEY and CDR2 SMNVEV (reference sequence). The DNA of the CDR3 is TGTGCCAGCAGGGACAGGGACCAGAACACTGAAGCTTTCTTT. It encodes CASRDRDQNTEAFF.

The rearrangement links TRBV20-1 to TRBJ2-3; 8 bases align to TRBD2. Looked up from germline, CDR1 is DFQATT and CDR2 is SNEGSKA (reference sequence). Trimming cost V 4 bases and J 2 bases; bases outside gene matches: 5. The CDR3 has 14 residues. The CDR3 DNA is TGCAGTGCTAAAGAAGCGGGGGCCACAGATACGCAGTATTTT. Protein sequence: CSAKEAGATDTQYF.